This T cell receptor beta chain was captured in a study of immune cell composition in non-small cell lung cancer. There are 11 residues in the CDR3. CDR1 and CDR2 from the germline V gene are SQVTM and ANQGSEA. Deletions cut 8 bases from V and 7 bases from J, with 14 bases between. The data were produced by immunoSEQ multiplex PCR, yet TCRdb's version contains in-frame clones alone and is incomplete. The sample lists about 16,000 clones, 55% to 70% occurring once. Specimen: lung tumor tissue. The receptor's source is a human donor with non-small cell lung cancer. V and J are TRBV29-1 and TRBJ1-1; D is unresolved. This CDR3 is CSPWGEGEAFF. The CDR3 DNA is TGCAGCCCATGGGGAGAGGGTGAAGCTTTCTTT. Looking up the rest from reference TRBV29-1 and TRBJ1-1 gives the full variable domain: SAVISQKPSRDICQRGTSLTIQCQVDSQVTMMFWYRQQPGQSLTLIATANQGSEATYESGFVIDKFPISRPNLTFSTLTVSNMSPEDSSIYLCSPWGEGEAFFGQGTRLTVV.